Below are 29 T cell receptor beta chains sequenced from a single sample in a study of identical twins (dated by TCRdb to about 2016). Receptor amplification or capture employed 5' RACE. The sequencing machine was an Illumina HiSeq 2000. TCRdb trimmed public reads at Q25 via fastp, called clones via MiXCR and kept in-frame beta chains. When rows share a CDR3 protein, they turn into one entry using the most common DNA and genes. This sample gives some 630,000 distinct CDR3 sequences in total; 7.1% of them show up just once. Roughly 1.5% of the sample is taken by the ten largest. These data were also reused for a study on yellow fever vaccine responses in identical twins.

The sequencing input was PBMCs. The receptors come from a young woman in good health.

Only a few counts were recorded for this clonotype. The chain recombines TRBV2 with TRBJ2-1, with 12 nucleotides matching TRBD2. This CDR3 is built from 16 residues. Trimming removed 6 bases from V and 8 bases from J; junction bases left unmatched: 11. Germline values: CDR1 SNHLY, CDR2 FYNNEI. CDR3 sequence reads: CASRDILAGGPYEQFF. The CDR3 DNA sequence: TGTGCCAGCAGGGATATCCTAGCGGGAGGGCCTTATGAGCAGTTCTTC.

This clonotype has at least ten counts. The chain combines TRBV12-3 or TRBV12-4 with TRBJ1-5; D is possibly TRBD1 (5 bases). V lost 7 bases to trimming and J lost 5 bases, with 15 bases between them. The CDR3 covers 14 residues. This chain's CDR3 is CASTQGAGDQPQHF. CDR3 coding DNA: TGTGCCAGCACCCAAGGGGCGGGGGATCAGCCCCAGCATTTT.

This clonotype was detected many times. This rearrangement joins TRBV10-3 to TRBJ2-2; 8 nucleotides align to TRBD2. Germline-derived CDR1 and CDR2 are ENHRY and SYGVKD. V lost 11 bases, J lost 1 base, and 6 bases stayed unmatched. The CDR3 sequence is 14 residues long. CDR3 DNA: TGTGCCCTAGGGCTAGCGGGGAACACCGGGGAGCTGTTTTTT. Amino acid sequence: CALGLAGNTGELFF.

This chain uses TRBV29-1 with TRBJ2-2, with TRBD2 identical over 9 bases. V was pared by 0 bases and J by 0 bases, with 8 bases of the junction left unmatched. Germline assignment: CDR1 SQVTM and CDR2 ANQGSEA. The CDR3 has 18 residues. The CDR3 protein is CSVEDRGLAGPNTGELFF. The DNA for the CDR3 is TGCAGCGTTGAAGATCGGGGGCTAGCGGGGCCGAACACCGGGGAGCTGTTTTTT.

This clonotype was seen more than once but under ten times. The chain employs TRBV12-3 or TRBV12-4 and TRBJ2-1; D is uncertain. Between the trimmed V and J ends, which lost 3 bases and 8 bases, there was a span of 17 bases. The length of the CDR3 is 15 residues. The CDR3 protein is CASSLSGVRSHEQFF. The CDR3, as DNA: TGTGCCAGCAGTTTGAGTGGGGTTAGGTCCCATGAGCAGTTCTTC.

This clonotype occurred many times. The V gene is TRBV3-1, the J gene TRBJ2-7; 8 bases line up with TRBD1. CDR1 and CDR2 (germline): LGHDT, YNNKEL (reference sequence). Germline trimming cut 4 bases from V and 6 bases from J; bases unmatched to any gene: 8. The CDR3 sequence is 14 residues long. CDR3 region: CASSLSGGQAEQYV. CDR3 sequence (DNA): TGTGCCAGCAGCCTATCCGGGGGACAGGCCGAGCAGTACGTC.

The rearrangement joins TRBV18 to TRBJ2-1, with TRBD2 identical over 9 bases. The V gene end was trimmed by 2 bases and the J gene end by 2 bases; junction bases not matched to a gene: 4. The germline CDR1 and CDR2 sequences are KGHSH and LQKENI. The CDR3 covers 16 residues. The CDR3 reads CASSPSAGGTYNEQFF. The CDR3 nucleotides are TGTGCCAGCTCACCATCAGCGGGGGGCACCTACAATGAGCAGTTCTTC.

V is TRBV25-1 and J is TRBJ1-2; 7 bases match TRBD1. Looked up from germline, CDR1 is MGHDK and CDR2 is SYGVNS. The CDR3 is made up of 14 amino acids. The V gene end was trimmed by 2 bases and the J gene end by 8 bases; junction bases not matched to a gene: 8. Here the CDR3 reads CASSEREGAKGYTF. As DNA, the CDR3 is TGTGCCAGCAGTGAACGAGAGGGGGCTAAGGGCTACACCTTC.

The table lists this clonotype with many counts. J is TRBJ1-1 and V is TRBV4-1, with unresolved D. Deletions cut 4 bases from V and 1 base from J, with 10 bases between. This CDR3 spans 14 amino acids. Germline CDR1 and CDR2: MGHRA and YSYEKL. CDR3 DNA: TGCGCCAGCAGCCTGATAAGGGAGAACACTGAAGCTTTCTTT. Translation: CASSLIRENTEAFF.

This clonotype was seen ten or more times. This chain joins TRBV24-1 and TRBJ2-3, with D maybe TRBD1 (5 bases). Germline V gives CDR1 KGHDR, CDR2 SFDVKD. This CDR3 is built from 16 residues. Between the trimmed V and J ends, which lost 1 base and 3 bases, there was a span of 13 bases. The CDR3 sequence is CATSDFGAGETDTQYF. The CDR3 DNA reads as TGTGCCACCAGTGATTTTGGGGCAGGCGAGACAGATACGCAGTATTTT.

This clonotype was detected only a few times. The genes are TRBV12-3 or TRBV12-4 and TRBJ1-1; D not certain. Trimming took 7 bases from V and 0 from J, leaving 15 bases between them. The CDR3 totals 15 residues. CDR3 amino acids: CASTSLGTLNTEAFF. In DNA, the CDR3 is TGTGCCAGCACCTCTCTCGGCACATTGAACACTGAAGCTTTCTTT.

This clonotype was recorded a few times. The V and J genes are TRBV13 and TRBJ2-3, with D perhaps assigned TRBD1 or TRBD2 (5 bases each). Germline CDR1 reads PRHDT; CDR2 reads FYEKMQ (reference sequence). The CDR3 covers 13 residues. With 8 bases removed from V and 5 bases from J, the gap between germline ends came to 14 bases. The CDR3 here is CASRRDPIDTQYF. The DNA for the CDR3 is TGTGCCAGCCGCAGGGACCCTATAGATACGCAGTATTTT. The full variable domain, completed using reference TRBV13 and TRBJ2-3, is AAGVIQSPRHLIKEKRETATLKCYPIPRHDTVYWYQQGPGQDPQFLISFYEKMQSDKGSIPDRFSAQQFSDYHSELNMSSLELGDSALYFCASRRDPIDTQYFGPGTRLTVL.

In this sample, this clonotype turned up a few times. The chain links TRBV3-1 to TRBJ2-7; a possible D gene is TRBD1 (5 bases). CDR3 length: 13 amino acids. The ends were cut back, 3 bases at V and 5 bases at J, with 11 bases in the middle. CDR1 and CDR2 (germline): LGHDT, YNNKEL (reference sequence). The CDR3, as DNA: TGTGCCAGCAGCCAGGGGCTAGTTCACGAGCAGTACGTC. As protein: CASSQGLVHEQYV.

This clonotype has more than one count but fewer than ten. CDR3 nucleotide sequence: TGTGCCAGCAGCCAAGAATGGACCGTGCCTAACGAGCAGTACTTC. This translates into CASSQEWTVPNEQYF. The rearrangement joins TRBV3-1 to TRBJ2-7; D call uncertain. Germline CDR1 reads LGHDT; CDR2 reads YNNKEL (reference sequence). The CDR3 runs 15 residues. The ends were cut back, 0 bases at V and 5 bases at J, with 14 bases in the middle.

In its sample, this clonotype was seen a few times. The V and J genes are TRBV19 and TRBJ2-7, with D maybe TRBD2 (6 bases). The CDR3 spans 15 residues. The V gene lost 7 bases and the J gene lost 0 bases, with 16 bases spanning the gap. Germline loops: CDR1 LNHDA, CDR2 SQIVND (reference sequence). The CDR3 region has the DNA TGTGCCAGTACCCTTACCGCCGGGGGCTCCTACGAGCAGTACGTC. This codes for CASTLTAGGSYEQYV.

The J gene is TRBJ2-7, the V gene TRBV5-5, with 12 bases fitting TRBD2. Germline-derived CDR1 and CDR2 are SGHKS and YYEKEE (reference sequence). V trimming: 0 bases; J trimming: 0 bases; junction bases outside the gene matches: 4. CDR3 size: 17 residues. The chain's CDR3 is CASSLATSGGSSYEQYV. Here the CDR3 DNA reads TGTGCCAGCAGCTTGGCAACTAGCGGGGGGAGCTCCTACGAGCAGTACGTC.

This clonotype was seen many times. J is TRBJ1-1 and V is TRBV5-1; 7 bases line up with TRBD1. The CDR3 contains 14 residues. The germline V gene has CDR1 SGHRS and CDR2 YFSETQ. The V and J ends lost 3 bases and 0 bases, in that order; junction bases with no gene match: 2. The CDR3 coding sequence is TGCGCCAGCAGCTCGGGACAGATGAACACTGAAGCTTTCTTT. It is translated as CASSSGQMNTEAFF.

J is TRBJ2-7 and V is TRBV29-1; 12 bases fit TRBD2. The CDR3 length is 13 residues. Unmatched junction bases numbered 8, after V lost 7 bases and J lost 7 bases. Germline V gives CDR1 SQVTM, CDR2 ANQGSEA. The CDR3 region has the DNA TGCAGCGCCCCTAGCGGGGGGGCAGGTGAGCAGTACGTC. Translated: CSAPSGGAGEQYV.

This clonotype was detected only a few times. The V call is TRBV21-1, the J call TRBJ2-3; TRBD1 was called by the table and not checked on the DNA. TRBV21-1 is a recognized pseudogene. The CDR3 consists of 17 residues. CDR3 amino acids: CASSKLLGSGQADTQYF. In DNA, the CDR3 is TGTGCCAGCAGCAAACTTTTGGGTTCCGGGCAGGCAGATACGCAGTATTTT.

Many counts were recorded for this clonotype. The V and J genes are TRBV11-2 and TRBJ1-5; 7 bases line up with TRBD1. The CDR3 covers 16 residues. Germline-derived CDR1 and CDR2 are SGHAT and FQNNGV. Germline trimming cut 5 bases from V and 2 bases from J; bases unmatched to any gene: 9. The CDR3 nucleotides read TGTGCCAGCAGCCTAGCAGGGGGGGATCGCAATCAGCCCCAGCATTTT. Amino acid sequence: CASSLAGGDRNQPQHF. The full variable domain, in which reference TRBV11-2 and TRBJ1-5 provide the parts outside the CDR3, is EAGVAQSPRYKIIEKRQSVAFWCNPISGHATLYWYQQILGQGPKLLIQFQNNGVVDDSQLPKDRFSAERLKGVDSTLKIQPAKLEDSAVYLCASSLAGGDRNQPQHFGDGTRLSIL.

The rearrangement links TRBV2 to TRBJ1-5; possibly TRBD1 for D (6 bases). The CDR3 runs to 14 residues. Germline V CDR1 and CDR2: SNHLY, FYNNEI. With 3 bases removed from V and 5 bases from J, the gap between germline ends came to 11 bases. CDR3 nucleotides: TGTGCCAGCAGTGACGAGGGGGGTTATCAGCCCCAGCATTTT. The encoded protein is CASSDEGGYQPQHF.

This clonotype was detected many times. This rearrangement joins TRBV28 to TRBJ1-3; D call uncertain. CDR1 and CDR2 (germline): MDHEN, SYDVKM. Deletions cut 8 bases from V and 0 bases from J, with 11 bases between. This CDR3 region has 14 residues. The CDR3 here is CASCVLSSGNTIYF. The CDR3 DNA is TGTGCCAGCTGCGTTCTCTCCTCTGGAAACACCATATATTTT. Complete variable domain (other parts from reference TRBV28 and TRBJ1-3): DVKVTQSSRYLVKRTGEKVFLECVQDMDHENMFWYRQDPGLGLRLIYFSYDVKMKEKGDIPEGYSVSREKKERFSLILESASTNQTSMYLCASCVLSSGNTIYFGEGSWLTVV.

V usage is TRBV6-1 and J usage is TRBJ2-5, with 7 bases aligning to TRBD1. The CDR3 has 15 residues. The germline gives CDR1 MNHNS, CDR2 SASEGT. The junction had 14 bases not matched to a gene; V was cut back by 6 bases and J by 7 bases. The DNA for the CDR3 is TGTGCCAGCAGGTGGGACAGAATGAACGGAGGGACCCAGTACTTC. It translates to CASRWDRMNGGTQYF.

Here the CDR3 DNA reads TGTGCCAGCAGCGTCAACTCTTCGAGCCCACTCCGGGGTGAGCAGTTCTTC. It yields the protein CASSVNSSSPLRGEQFF. This sequence joins TRBV9 and TRBJ2-1, with D possibly TRBD2 on 5 matching bases. There are 17 residues in the CDR3. Looked up from germline, CDR1 is SGDLS and CDR2 is YYNGEE. Trimming stripped 2 bases from V and 9 bases from J, with 24 bases between. Drawing the rest from reference TRBV9 and TRBJ2-1, the complete variable domain is DSGVTQTPKHLITATGQRVTLRCSPRSGDLSVYWYQQSLDQGLQFLIQYYNGEERAKGNILERFSAQQFPDLHSELNLSSLELGDSALYFCASSVNSSSPLRGEQFFGPGTRLTVL.

The rearrangement joins TRBV5-1 to TRBJ1-4, with D uncertain. The CDR3 is 13 residues long. Germline lookup yields CDR1 SGHRS and CDR2 YFSETQ. Trimming stripped 5 bases from V and 5 bases from J, with 10 bases between. Here the CDR3 DNA reads TGCGCCAGCAGAAGTAGGACGAATGAAAAACTGTTTTTT. It specifies CASRSRTNEKLFF.

V and J are TRBV7-8 and TRBJ2-7; maybe TRBD2 (5 bases). Germline V gives CDR1 SGHVS, CDR2 FQNEAQ. This CDR3 is built from 14 residues. V was shortened by 2 bases and J by 3 bases, with 11 bases between the two germline ends. The CDR3 DNA reads TGTGCCAGCAGCTTAATGTGGACTTACTACGAGCAGTACTTC. Its translation: CASSLMWTYYEQYF.

The chain is built from TRBV10-2 and TRBJ1-1; D remains unclear. The CDR3 consists of 10 residues. V dropped 8 bases and J dropped 11 bases, with 12 bases sitting between them. The germline gives CDR1 WSHSY, CDR2 SAAADI. The CDR3 region has the DNA TGCGCCAGCTTTTCGTGGAAGGCTTTCTTT. Its translation: CASFSWKAFF.

There are many counts of this clonotype. CDR3 nucleotides: TGCAGCGTTCTCGAGGGACTGAGTAGGGAGACCCAGTACTTC. Protein sequence: CSVLEGLSRETQYF. The V gene is TRBV29-1, the J gene TRBJ2-5; D might be TRBD2 (6 bases). V shed 5 bases and J shed 5 bases, with 18 bases lying between them. The CDR3 is 14 amino acids. Germline lookup yields CDR1 SQVTM and CDR2 ANQGSEA.

This clonotype was recorded a few times. The gene calls are TRBV12-3 or TRBV12-4 and TRBJ1-6, with a weak D call TRBD1 (6 bases). V gave up 6 bases and J gave up 10 bases, with 13 bases separating them. There are 13 residues in the CDR3. The CDR3 bases are TGTGCCAGCAGCCCTAATAGGGGGTCACCCCTCCACTTT. This sequence encodes CASSPNRGSPLHF.